This T cell receptor (beta chain) was recorded in a study of shared clonotypes between healthy human individuals. Study details: A couple of women and three men aged 18 to 49 served as donors.

Per sorted-subset replicate PCR, input was approximately 200 ng DNA, representing 30,000 or so T cell genomes. Some clones are missing from TCRdb's copy, which holds only in-frame ones; the method was immunoSEQ multiplex PCR. The sample yields about 2.4 million clones, 93% seen once. Germline CDR1 and CDR2: MNHNY and SVGAGI (reference sequence). The CDR3 has 13 amino acids. V lost 5 bases and J 11 bases, leaving 16 bases between the germline ends. This TCR was sampled from a man younger than 35 in good health. Some clones in this sample may be carry-over from other donors' samples. Sequences were obtained from naive CD4+ T cells from PBMCs. As for subset: CD45RA+ positively selected. The V call is TRBV6-6, the J call TRBJ1-5; D is ambiguous. The CDR3, as DNA: TGTGCCAGCAGTAACAATCCGGGAGTGACCCAGCATTTT. This codes for CASSNNPGVTQHF.